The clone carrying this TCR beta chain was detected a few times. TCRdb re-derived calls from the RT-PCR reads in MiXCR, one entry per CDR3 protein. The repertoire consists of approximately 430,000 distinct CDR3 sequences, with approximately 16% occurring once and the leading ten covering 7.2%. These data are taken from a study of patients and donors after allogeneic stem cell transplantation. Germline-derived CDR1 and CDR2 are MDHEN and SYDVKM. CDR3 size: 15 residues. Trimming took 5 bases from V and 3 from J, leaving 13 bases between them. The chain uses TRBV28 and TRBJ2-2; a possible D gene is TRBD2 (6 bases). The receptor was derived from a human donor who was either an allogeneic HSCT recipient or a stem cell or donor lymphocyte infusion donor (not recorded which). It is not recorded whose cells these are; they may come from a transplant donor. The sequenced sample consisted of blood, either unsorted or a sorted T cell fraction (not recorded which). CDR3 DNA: TGTGCCAGCAGTACAACCAGGGAGGACACCGGGGAGCTGTTTTTT. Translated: CASSTTREDTGELFF.